The source of this T cell receptor (beta chain) is a study of blood T cell repertoires in COVID-19. The data were produced by immunoSEQ multiplex PCR, yet TCRdb's version contains in-frame clones alone and is incomplete. The sample yields about 130,000 clones, about 83% seen once. CDR1 MNHEY and CDR2 SMNVEV come from the germline V gene (reference sequence). V gave up 6 bases and J gave up 9 bases, with 18 bases separating them. CDR3 length: 15 amino acids. The clonotype was recovered from a human donor in a cohort sampled during active COVID-19. Material for sequencing was peripheral blood. The chain combines TRBV27 with TRBJ1-6; the D is unclear. The CDR3 here is CASSSDYRPTSPLHF. For the CDR3, the DNA is TGTGCCAGCAGCTCGGATTACAGACCGACTTCACCCCTCCACTTT.